This paragraph covers one TCR beta chain sequence. This sample was taken from a study of shared T cell receptors in the human thymus. The ends lost 6 bases at V and 5 bases at J; junction bases unmatched: 11. From germline, CDR1 is MNHEY and CDR2 SMNVEV (reference sequence). The CDR3 length is 16 residues. The assay was immunoSEQ multiplex PCR, and TCRdb's table has in-frame clones only and misses some. This table holds approximately 400,000 clones, more than 85% found once. The material sequenced was thymocytes. The clonotype was recovered from a human donor. The chain carries TRBV27 and TRBJ2-1; 9 bases fit TRBD2. CDR3 sequence reads: CASRGLATHPNNEQFF. In DNA form, the CDR3 reads TGTGCCAGCAGGGGACTAGCAACTCATCCCAACAATGAGCAGTTCTTC.